Listed here are 9 T cell receptor beta chains from one sample, sequenced in a study of early T cells in non-severe SARS-CoV-2 infection. TCRdb called the 5' RACE reads again in MiXCR, with one record for every CDR3 protein. This sample has approximately 46,000 distinct CDR3 sequences, with about a tenth found just once. The material sequenced was whole blood. The source of these receptors is an adult who was a healthcare worker with PCR-confirmed SARS-CoV-2 infection or an uninfected control (not recorded which).

J is TRBJ2-7 and V is TRBV10-3; no reliable D call. Looked up from germline, CDR1 is ENHRY and CDR2 is SYGVKD. The V gene lost 4 bases and the J gene lost 3 bases, with 10 bases spanning the gap. This CDR3 comprises 13 residues. The CDR3 DNA reads as TGTGCCATCAGTGTAACCGAGATCTACGAGCAGTACTTC. Protein sequence: CAISVTEIYEQYF.

This clonotype was counted at least ten times. CDR3 in amino acids: CASRPTVQETQYF. DNA for the CDR3: TGTGCCAGCAGGCCGACAGTTCAAGAGACCCAGTACTTC. The chain combines TRBV28 with TRBJ2-5, with a tentative D call TRBD1 (5 bases). Germline values: CDR1 MDHEN, CDR2 SYDVKM. With 6 bases removed from V and 2 bases from J, the gap between germline ends came to 10 bases. The CDR3 sequence is 13 residues long.

The chain recombines TRBV3-1 with TRBJ2-3; TRBD2 is a possible D gene (5 bases). Trimming removed 1 base from V and 7 bases from J, with 15 bases in between. Germline loops: CDR1 LGHDT, CDR2 YNNKEL (reference sequence). The CDR3 extends over 15 amino acids. DNA of the CDR3: TGTGCCAGCAGCCAAGGAGGGTCAGAAGTTAATACGCAGTATTTT. Its translation: CASSQGGSEVNTQYF.

This chain links TRBV28 with TRBJ2-7; TRBD1 is a possible D gene (5 bases). The V gene's germline CDR1 is MDHEN and CDR2 SYDVKM. V was shortened by 4 bases and J by 6 bases, with 7 bases between the two germline ends. The CDR3 spans 11 residues. DNA for the CDR3: TGTGCCAGCAGTTACAGGACCGAGCAGTACTTC. Protein: CASSYRTEQYF.

This clonotype was seen repeatedly, ten times or more. CDR3 sequence (DNA): TGTGCCAGCAGTCAAGACGTTGGGTATGGCTACACCTTC. It encodes CASSQDVGYGYTF. The rearrangement links TRBV28 to TRBJ1-2; D gene uncertain. V was trimmed by 5 bases and J by 5 bases, leaving 12 bases between them. This CDR3 has 13 residues. Per the germline V gene, CDR1 is MDHEN and CDR2 is SYDVKM.

A word on this clonotype: A much larger clonotype is one base distant, so this may be a read error. The rearrangement uses TRBV7-9 and TRBJ2-7, with 7 bases lining up with TRBD2. V was clipped by 11 bases and J by 4 bases; unmatched bases: 17. Germline V lookup: CDR1 SEHNR, CDR2 FQNEAQ (reference sequence). The CDR3 extends over 15 amino acids. CDR3 nucleotide sequence: TGTGCCTGTCAGGCGGGATCTGGCGGGAGTTACGAGCAGTACTTC. Translating gives CACQAGSGGSYEQYF.

The table lists this clonotype with a few counts. The chain has TRBV7-2 and TRBJ1-4, with 10 positions matching TRBD1. CDR3 size: 14 residues. V trimming: 5 bases; J trimming: 9 bases; junction bases outside the gene matches: 6. Looked up from germline, CDR1 is SGHTA and CDR2 is FQGNSA. CDR3 loop: CASSPGTGDQKLFF. In DNA form, the CDR3 reads TGTGCCAGCAGCCCCGGGACAGGGGATCAAAAACTGTTTTTT.

In this sample, this clonotype turned up many times. This sequence joins TRBV20-1 and TRBJ2-7; the match to TRBD2 covers 7 bases. CDR1 is DFQATT and CDR2 is SNEGSKA in the germline V gene (reference sequence). CDR3 length: 15 amino acids. With V trimmed by 2 bases and J by 2 bases, 9 bases remained unmatched. CDR3 DNA sequence: TGCAGTGCTAGACCCGCGGGGGACCGACCCTACGAGCAGTACTTC. Residues: CSARPAGDRPYEQYF.

This clonotype occurred a few times. This rearrangement joins TRBV7-8 to TRBJ2-2; D is unresolved. There are 13 residues in the CDR3. V was trimmed by 4 bases and J by 0 bases, leaving 3 bases between them. The germline CDR1 and CDR2 sequences are SGHVS and FQNEAQ. The CDR3 is CASSSSNTGELFF. The CDR3 nucleotides read TGTGCCAGCAGCTCCTCGAACACCGGGGAGCTGTTTTTT.